The sequence of this T cell receptor beta chain was determined in a study of human T cells and chemical hapten exposure. Study as a whole: The patients were mostly female; they had alopecia areata, totalis or universalis.

One entry per CDR3 protein results from TCRdb running MiXCR on the RACE reads. The sample includes around 120,000 distinct CDR3 sequences, about 12% of them seen just once. V trimming: 4 bases; J trimming: 0 bases; junction bases outside the gene matches: 2. Germline V lookup: CDR1 PRHDT, CDR2 FYEKMQ (reference sequence). The CDR3 has 15 amino acids. The time point: patch test 1, 2 weeks after DPC sensitization. Sample treatment: therapeutic diphenylcyclopropenone sensitization with weekly scalp DPC. Specimen: whole blood, collected in connection with sensitization to the hapten diphenylcyclopropenone (DPC). J is TRBJ2-2 and V is TRBV13, with 7 bases aligning to TRBD2. The source of this sequence is a woman between 45 and 60 years old with alopecia areata. Some clones in this sample may be carry-over from other donors' samples. CDR3 in amino acids: CASSSGLANTGELFF. The CDR3 DNA sequence: TGTGCCAGCAGCTCCGGACTAGCGAACACCGGGGAGCTGTTTTTT.